The TCR beta chain under discussion was sequenced for a study of cytomegalovirus exposure and HLA in healthy donors. Looking at the study overall: It was reported in a later analysis that the approximately 110 validation repertoires used the same platform as the approximately 670 first-cohort repertoires. Broader study findings: In the roughly 130 validation repertoires, a later analysis found that first-cohort TCR clusters tended to co-occur. The listing of 160 or so TCR beta chains classed them as cytomegalovirus-associated.

Sequencing was performed with immunoSEQ multiplex PCR; in TCRdb, only in-frame clones are kept and a portion is missing. The sample consists of around 86,000 clones, over 85% of them appearing once. Germline values: CDR1 LNHNV, CDR2 YYDKDF (reference sequence). The CDR3 has 18 amino acids. J lost 0 bases, V lost 2 bases, and 10 bases had no gene match. As to this clone: What it binds is unknown.

The chain combines TRBV15 with TRBJ2-7; 10 nucleotides agree with TRBD2. Input material: PBMCs. The sequence derives from a woman aged 30 to 39 in good health and CMV-seropositive. The CDR3 DNA follows: TGTGCCACCAGCAGATTAGGGAGCGGGAGGGCCAGCTCCTACGAGCAGTACTTC. It encodes CATSRLGSGRASSYEQYF.